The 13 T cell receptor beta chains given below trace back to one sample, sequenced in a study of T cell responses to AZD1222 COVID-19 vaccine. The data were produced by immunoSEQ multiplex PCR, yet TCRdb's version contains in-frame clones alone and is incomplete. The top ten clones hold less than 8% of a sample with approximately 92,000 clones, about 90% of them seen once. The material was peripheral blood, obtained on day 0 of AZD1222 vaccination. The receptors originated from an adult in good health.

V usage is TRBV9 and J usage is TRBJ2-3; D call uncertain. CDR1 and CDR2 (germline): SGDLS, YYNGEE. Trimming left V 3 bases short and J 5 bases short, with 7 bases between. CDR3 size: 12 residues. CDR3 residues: CASSASGDTQYF. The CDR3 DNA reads TGTGCCAGCAGCGCCTCGGGAGATACGCAGTATTTT.

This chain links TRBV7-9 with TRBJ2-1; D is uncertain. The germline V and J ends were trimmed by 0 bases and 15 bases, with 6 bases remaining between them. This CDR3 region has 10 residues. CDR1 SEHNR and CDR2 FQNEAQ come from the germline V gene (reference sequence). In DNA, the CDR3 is TGTGCCAGCAGCTTAGCTGGGCTGTTCTTC. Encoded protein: CASSLAGLFF.

The CDR3 loop reads CASSHPREGNTEAFF. The CDR3, as DNA: TGTGCCAGCAGCCACCCGAGGGAGGGGAATACTGAAGCTTTCTTT. This rearrangement joins TRBV5-4 to TRBJ1-1, with a possible D match to TRBD1 (5 bases). The germline V and J ends were trimmed by 4 bases and 5 bases, with 18 bases remaining between them. The CDR3 runs to 15 residues. Germline V gene sequence: CDR1 SGHNT, CDR2 YYREEE (reference sequence).

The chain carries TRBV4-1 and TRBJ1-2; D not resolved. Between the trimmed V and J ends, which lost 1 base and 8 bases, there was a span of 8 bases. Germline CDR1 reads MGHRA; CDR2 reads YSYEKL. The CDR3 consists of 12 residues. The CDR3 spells CASSQGSGGYTF. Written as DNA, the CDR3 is TGCGCCAGCAGCCAAGGCTCCGGGGGCTACACCTTC.

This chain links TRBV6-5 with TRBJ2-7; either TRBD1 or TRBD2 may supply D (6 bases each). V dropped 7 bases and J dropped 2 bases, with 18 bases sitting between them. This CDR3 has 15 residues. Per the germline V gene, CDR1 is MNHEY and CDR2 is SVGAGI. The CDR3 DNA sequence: TGTGCCAGCACTCGCGGAGGGGGTTCCCCCTACGAGCAGTACTTC. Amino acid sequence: CASTRGGGSPYEQYF.

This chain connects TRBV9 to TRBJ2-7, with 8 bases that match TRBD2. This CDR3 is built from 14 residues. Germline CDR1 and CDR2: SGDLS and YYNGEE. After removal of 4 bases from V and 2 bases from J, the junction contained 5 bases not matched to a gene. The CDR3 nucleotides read TGTGCCAGCAGCCCCGGGGGGGAACCCTACGAGCAGTACTTC. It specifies CASSPGGEPYEQYF.

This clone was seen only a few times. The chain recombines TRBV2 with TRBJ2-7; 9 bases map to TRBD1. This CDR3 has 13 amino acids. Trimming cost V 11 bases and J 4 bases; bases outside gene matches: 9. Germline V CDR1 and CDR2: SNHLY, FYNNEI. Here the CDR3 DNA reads TGTGCCCTCTCCCGGGACAGGGATTACGAGCAGTACTTC. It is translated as CALSRDRDYEQYF. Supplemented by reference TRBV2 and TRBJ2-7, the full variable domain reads EPEVTQTPSHQVTQMGQEVILRCVPISNHLYFYWYRQILGQKVEFLVSFYNNEISEKSEIFDDQFSVERPDGSNFTLKIRSTKLEDSAMYFCALSRDRDYEQYFGPGTRLTVT.

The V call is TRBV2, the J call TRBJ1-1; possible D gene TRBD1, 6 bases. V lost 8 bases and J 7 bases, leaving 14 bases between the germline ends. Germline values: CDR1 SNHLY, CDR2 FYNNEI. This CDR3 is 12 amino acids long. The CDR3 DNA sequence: TGTGCCAGCCCGACAGGATCCAATGAAGCTTTCTTT. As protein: CASPTGSNEAFF.

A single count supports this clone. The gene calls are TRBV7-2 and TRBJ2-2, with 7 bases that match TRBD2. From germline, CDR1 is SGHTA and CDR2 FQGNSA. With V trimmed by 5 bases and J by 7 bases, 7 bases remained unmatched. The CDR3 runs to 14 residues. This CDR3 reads CASSPSRTSGELFF. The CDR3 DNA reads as TGTGCCAGCAGCCCCTCTCGGACTAGCGGGGAGCTGTTTTTT.

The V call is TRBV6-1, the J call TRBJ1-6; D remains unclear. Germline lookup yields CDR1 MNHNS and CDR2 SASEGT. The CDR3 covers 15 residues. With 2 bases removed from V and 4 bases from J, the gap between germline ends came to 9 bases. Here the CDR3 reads CASSELGGYNSPLHF. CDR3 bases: TGTGCCAGCAGTGAATTGGGCGGGTATAATTCACCCCTCCACTTT.

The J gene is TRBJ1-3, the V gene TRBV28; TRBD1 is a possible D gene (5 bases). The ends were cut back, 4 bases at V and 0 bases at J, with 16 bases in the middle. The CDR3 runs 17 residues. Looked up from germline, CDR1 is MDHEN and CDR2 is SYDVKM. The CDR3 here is CASSSPGYQGSGNTIYF. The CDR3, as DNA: TGTGCCAGCAGTTCCCCGGGCTACCAGGGCTCTGGAAACACCATATATTTT.

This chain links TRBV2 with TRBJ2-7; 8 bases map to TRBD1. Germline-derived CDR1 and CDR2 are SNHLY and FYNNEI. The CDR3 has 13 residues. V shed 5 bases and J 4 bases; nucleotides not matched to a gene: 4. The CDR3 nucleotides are TGTGCCAGCAGTAAGGGACAGGAGTACGAGCAGTACTTC. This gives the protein CASSKGQEYEQYF.

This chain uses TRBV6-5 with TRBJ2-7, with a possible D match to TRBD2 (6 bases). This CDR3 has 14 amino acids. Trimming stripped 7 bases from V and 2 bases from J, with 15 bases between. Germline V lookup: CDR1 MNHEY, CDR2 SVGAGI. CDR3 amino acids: CASIRTEGPYEQYF. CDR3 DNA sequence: TGTGCCAGCATCCGAACGGAGGGCCCCTACGAGCAGTACTTC.